The rows below give T cell receptor beta chains drawn from one sample of a study of blood T cell repertoires in COVID-19. Method: immunoSEQ multiplex PCR; TCRdb's copy keeps in-frame clones and lacks some. The table records about 230,000 clones, about 85% of them present only once. The sample consisted of peripheral blood. These receptors were taken from a man in his forties with acute or convalescent COVID-19. Each CDR3 is given with its conserved first and last residue. D genes are given only for firm matches. Clone size is shown for a subset of rows, as once, few, many or a class of expanded clone.

size | J | D | V | DNA | CDR3
. | TRBJ1-1 | . | TRBV12-3/TRBV12-4 | TGTGCCAGCAGCGCCGACAGGGAAGCTTTCTTT | CASSADREAFF
. | TRBJ2-3 | TRBD1 | TRBV29-1 | TGCAGCGTCCATCCGGGACAGGGGTTCGATAGGACAGATACGCAGTATTTT | CSVHPGQGFDRTDTQYF
. | TRBJ1-4 | TRBD1 | TRBV9 | TGTGCCAGCAGCGTGGGACAGGGATATGAAAAACTGTTTTTT | CASSVGQGYEKLFF
. | TRBJ2-1 | . | TRBV7-6 | TGTGCCAGCAGCTCCTCATCGTCCGGTCTTAGGGGTGAGCAGTTCTTC | CASSSSSSGLRGEQFF
. | TRBJ1-2 | . | TRBV6-1 | TGTGCCAGCAGTGAAGTAACAGCGGGGCACTATGGCTACACCTTC | CASSEVTAGHYGYTF
. | TRBJ1-3 | . | TRBV15 | TGTGCCACCAGCAGAGAAGCGCGGGTTAGCTCTGGAAACACCATATATTTT | CATSREARVSSGNTIYF
once | TRBJ2-7 | TRBD1 | TRBV30 | TGTGCCTTAAATAGGGACAGGGGCTACGAGCAGTACTTC | CALNRDRGYEQYF
. | TRBJ1-2 | TRBD1 | TRBV2 | TGTGCCAGCAGAATGGACAGGGGGAACTATGGCTACACCTTC | CASRMDRGNYGYTF
. | TRBJ1-4 | TRBD1 | TRBV6-5 | TGTGCCAGCAGTTACGGAGGGGGCTCTTATGAAAAACTGTTTTTT | CASSYGGGSYEKLFF
. | TRBJ1-2 | . | TRBV5-4 | TGTGCCAGCAGCTCACTCCAGGGATTTCGGGATGGCTACACCTTC | CASSSLQGFRDGYTF
once | TRBJ2-3 | . | TRBV9 | TGTGCCAGCAGCGTAGGGGGCGTTACAGATACGCAGTATTTT | CASSVGGVTDTQYF
. | TRBJ1-2 | TRBD1 | TRBV5-3 | TGTGCCAGAAGCTCCGGGACAGGGAATCACTATGGCTACACCTTC | CARSSGTGNHYGYTF
few | TRBJ1-2 | . | TRBV28 | TGTGCCAGCGCCAAGGGGGGGGCAACTAACTATGGCTACACCTTC | CASAKGGATNYGYTF
. | TRBJ2-7 | TRBD2 | TRBV6-2/TRBV6-3 | TGTGCCAGCAGTTACTCGACTAGCGGGGGCTACGAGCAGTACTTC | CASSYSTSGGYEQYF
once | TRBJ1-6 | . | TRBV5-4 | TGTGCCAGCAGCTTGGAACAGGGCAACTCACCCCTCCACTTT | CASSLEQGNSPLHF
. | TRBJ2-3 | . | TRBV3-1/TRBV3-2 | TGTGCCAGCAGCCAAGATACCCTAGCGAAGGGAGATACGCAGTATTTT | CASSQDTLAKGDTQYF
. | TRBJ2-7 | . | TRBV11-1 | TGTGCCAGCAGCTTAGCGCTAGAAGAAAAGCAGTACTTC | CASSLALEEKQYF
. | TRBJ2-7 | . | TRBV5-8 | TGTGCCAGCAGCCCCTTGTCCGTTTACGAGCAGTACTTC | CASSPLSVYEQYF